The rows below give T cell receptor beta chains drawn from one sample of a study of beta chain features in type 1 diabetes. Clones were read by immunoSEQ multiplex PCR, and TCRdb kept only the in-frame ones, dropping some. The sample carries under 200,000 clones, about a tenth recorded once. The sample taken for sequencing was central memory CD4+ T cells from blood. The receptor set was obtained from a young man with type 1 diabetes. Each CDR3 is given with its conserved first and last residue. Each record gives: clone size, D gene, V gene, J gene, CDR3 DNA, CDR3 protein. The D gene is left open where the match is weak. Clone size appears in some rows only: once, few, many, or a class for an expanded clone.

abundance: NA
d_gene: TRBD1
v_gene: TRBV2
j_gene: TRBJ2-3
CDR3nt: TGTGCCAGCAGTGTCGGGACAGGGTCAGGCACAGATACGCAGTATTTT
CDR3aa: CASSVGTGSGTDTQYF

abundance: few
d_gene: NA
v_gene: TRBV27
j_gene: TRBJ1-5
CDR3nt: TGTGCCAGCAGTTTTCACAATCAGCCCCAGCATTTT
CDR3aa: CASSFHNQPQHF

abundance: NA
d_gene: TRBD2
v_gene: TRBV7-9
j_gene: TRBJ2-1
CDR3nt: TGTGCCAGCAGCTTAGCATTAGCGGGAACGTACAATGAGCAGTTCTTC
CDR3aa: CASSLALAGTYNEQFF

abundance: few
d_gene: NA
v_gene: TRBV6-1
j_gene: TRBJ2-3
CDR3nt: TGTGCCAGCAGTGAGTCAGGAGGGAGGGATACGCAGTATTTT
CDR3aa: CASSESGGRDTQYF

abundance: few
d_gene: TRBD2
v_gene: TRBV6-1
j_gene: TRBJ2-5
CDR3nt: TGTGCCAGCAGAGGGGGACTAGGTTGGCAAGAGACCCAGTACTTC
CDR3aa: CASRGGLGWQETQYF

abundance: few
d_gene: TRBD1
v_gene: TRBV18
j_gene: TRBJ2-7
CDR3nt: TGTGCCAGCTCACCCTCCGGGACAGGGATGGGGGAGCAGTACTTC
CDR3aa: CASSPSGTGMGEQYF

abundance: NA
d_gene: TRBD1
v_gene: TRBV23-1
j_gene: TRBJ2-1
CDR3nt: TGCGCCAGCAGTCATATTGCTGGACAGGGTATCTACAATGAGCAGTTCTTC
CDR3aa: CASSHIAGQGIYNEQFF

abundance: few
d_gene: NA
v_gene: TRBV7-9
j_gene: TRBJ1-1
CDR3nt: TGTGCCAGCAGCGCCCAGGTAAACACTGAAGCTTTCTTT
CDR3aa: CASSAQVNTEAFF

abundance: NA
d_gene: NA
v_gene: TRBV7-3
j_gene: TRBJ2-1
CDR3nt: TGTGCCAGCAGTGCCCGCGGTGACTACAATGAGCAGTTCTTC
CDR3aa: CASSARGDYNEQFF

abundance: few
d_gene: NA
v_gene: TRBV7-2
j_gene: TRBJ2-7
CDR3nt: TGTGCCAGCAGCTTAGCCGGTCGAGCCTACGAGCAGTACTTC
CDR3aa: CASSLAGRAYEQYF

abundance: NA
d_gene: NA
v_gene: TRBV5-1
j_gene: TRBJ2-6
CDR3nt: TGCGCCAGCACCTTTATCCTACCGTATGGTTACTCTGGGGCCAACGTCCTGACTTTC
CDR3aa: CASTFILPYGYSGANVLTF

abundance: many
d_gene: TRBD2
v_gene: TRBV29-1
j_gene: TRBJ2-5
CDR3nt: TGCAGCGTACAGAGCGGGATCGAGACCCAGTACTTC
CDR3aa: CSVQSGIETQYF

abundance: few
d_gene: TRBD1
v_gene: TRBV28
j_gene: TRBJ1-3
CDR3nt: TGTGCCAGCAGCCATCTAGGAGGACAGGGGCACAACACCATATATTTT
CDR3aa: CASSHLGGQGHNTIYF

abundance: NA
d_gene: NA
v_gene: TRBV7-3
j_gene: TRBJ2-2
CDR3nt: TGTGCCAGCAGCGTACAGGGTCCGGCCGGGGAGCTGTTTTTT
CDR3aa: CASSVQGPAGELFF

abundance: few
d_gene: NA
v_gene: TRBV5-4
j_gene: TRBJ2-1
CDR3nt: TGTGCCAGCAGCTTGGACAGGGACAATGAGCAGTTCTTC
CDR3aa: CASSLDRDNEQFF

abundance: NA
d_gene: TRBD1
v_gene: TRBV27
j_gene: TRBJ2-5
CDR3nt: TGTGCCAGCAAACATCGGACAGGGCAAACTCAAGAGACCCAGTACTTC
CDR3aa: CASKHRTGQTQETQYF

abundance: few
d_gene: NA
v_gene: TRBV28
j_gene: TRBJ2-1
CDR3nt: TGTGCCAGCAGTCCCGGAAGGACACATGAGCAGTTCTTC
CDR3aa: CASSPGRTHEQFF

abundance: NA
d_gene: TRBD2
v_gene: TRBV6-5
j_gene: TRBJ2-1
CDR3nt: TGTGCCACCTGGACTAGCGGGAGCCATGAGCAGTTCTTC
CDR3aa: CATWTSGSHEQFF

abundance: few
d_gene: TRBD2
v_gene: TRBV28
j_gene: TRBJ2-7
CDR3nt: TGTGCCAGCAGTTTGGGGGGGTTCGGCTCCTACGAGCAGTACTTC
CDR3aa: CASSLGGFGSYEQYF

abundance: NA
d_gene: NA
v_gene: TRBV11-1
j_gene: TRBJ2-3
CDR3nt: TGTGCCAGCAGCTTCTTAGCGGAAAGCACAGATACGCAGTATTTT
CDR3aa: CASSFLAESTDTQYF

abundance: few
d_gene: NA
v_gene: TRBV4-3
j_gene: TRBJ2-3
CDR3nt: TGCGCCAGCAGCCAAGACCTAGGGAGACAAGCAGATACGCAGTATTTT
CDR3aa: CASSQDLGRQADTQYF

abundance: NA
d_gene: NA
v_gene: TRBV7-2
j_gene: TRBJ2-1
CDR3nt: TGTGCCAGCATCCCAACACGGGGGTCCTACAATGAGCAGTTCTTC
CDR3aa: CASIPTRGSYNEQFF

abundance: few
d_gene: NA
v_gene: TRBV5-1
j_gene: TRBJ1-2
CDR3nt: TGCGCCAGCAATAACGGAGCCGGAGCTAACTATGGCTACACCTTC
CDR3aa: CASNNGAGANYGYTF

abundance: NA
d_gene: NA
v_gene: TRBV4-2
j_gene: TRBJ2-1
CDR3nt: TGTGCCAGCAGCCCCCTCGAAGCTGTTGACAATGAGCAGTTCTTC
CDR3aa: CASSPLEAVDNEQFF